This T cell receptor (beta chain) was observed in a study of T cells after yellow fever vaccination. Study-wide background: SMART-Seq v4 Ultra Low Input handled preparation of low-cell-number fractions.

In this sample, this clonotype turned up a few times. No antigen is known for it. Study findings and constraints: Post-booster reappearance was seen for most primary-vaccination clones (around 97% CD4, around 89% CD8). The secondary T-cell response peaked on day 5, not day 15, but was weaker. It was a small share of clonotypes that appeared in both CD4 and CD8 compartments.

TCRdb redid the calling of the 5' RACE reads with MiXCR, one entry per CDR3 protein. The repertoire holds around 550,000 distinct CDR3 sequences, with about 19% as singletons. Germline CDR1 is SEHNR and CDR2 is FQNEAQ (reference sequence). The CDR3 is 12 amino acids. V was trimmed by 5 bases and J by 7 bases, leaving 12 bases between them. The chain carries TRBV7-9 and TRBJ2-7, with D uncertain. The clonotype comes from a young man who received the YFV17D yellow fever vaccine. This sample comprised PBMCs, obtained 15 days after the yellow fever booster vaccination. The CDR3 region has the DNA TGTGCCAGCAGCCCTAACCCCACAGAGCAGTACTTC. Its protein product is CASSPNPTEQYF.